The present TCR beta chain was sequenced within a study of blood T cell repertoires in COVID-19. Across the whole study: Both acute and convalescent COVID-19 samples were obtained from the United States, Italy and Spain.

The germline V gene encodes CDR1 LGHDT and CDR2 YNNKEL (reference sequence). With V trimmed by 0 bases and J by 2 bases, 7 bases remained unmatched. This CDR3 has 17 residues. Profiled with immunoSEQ multiplex PCR; TCRdb holds only in-frame clones, not every one. The table includes hundreds of thousands of clones, roughly 89% detected once. J is TRBJ2-1 and V is TRBV3-1 (or the pseudogene TRBV3-2); 7 positions match TRBD2. The source of this sequence is a woman younger than 45 with active or convalescent COVID-19. Sequenced material: peripheral blood. The CDR3 DNA follows: TGTGCCAGCAGCCAAGATTGGGCTAGCGGCACCTACAATGAGCAGTTCTTC. Translated: CASSQDWASGTYNEQFF.